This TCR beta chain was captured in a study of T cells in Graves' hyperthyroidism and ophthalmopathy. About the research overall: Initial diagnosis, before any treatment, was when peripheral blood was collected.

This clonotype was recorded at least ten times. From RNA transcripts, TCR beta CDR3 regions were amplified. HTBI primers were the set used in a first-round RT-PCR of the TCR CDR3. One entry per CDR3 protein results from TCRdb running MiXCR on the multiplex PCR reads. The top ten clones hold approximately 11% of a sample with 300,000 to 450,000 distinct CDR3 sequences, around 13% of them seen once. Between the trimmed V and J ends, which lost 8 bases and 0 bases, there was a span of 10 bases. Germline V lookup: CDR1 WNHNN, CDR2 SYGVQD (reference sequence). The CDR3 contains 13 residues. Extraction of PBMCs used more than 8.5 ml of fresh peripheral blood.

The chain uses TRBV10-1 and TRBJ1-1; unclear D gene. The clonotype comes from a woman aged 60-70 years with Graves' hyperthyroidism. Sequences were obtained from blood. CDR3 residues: CASAPGLNTEAFF. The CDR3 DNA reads TGCGCCAGCGCACCGGGCTTGAACACTGAAGCTTTCTTT.